This TCR beta chain comes out of a study of CD8+ T cells in alopecia areata (dated by TCRdb to the late 2010s). About the study as a whole: The treated patients, all with moderate-to-severe alopecia areata, were enrolled in an open-label pilot trial of oral tofacitinib given at 5 to 10 mg twice daily. High-throughput TCRbeta sequencing was used to examine T cell clonal expansion in alopecia areata in both the C3H/HeJ mouse model and human patients. In humans, TCRbeta sequencing was performed on scalp tissue and on sorted CD4+ and CD8+ peripheral blood T cells from healthy controls and from patients with patchy or totalis/universalis alopecia areata. Biopsies were taken from tofacitinib-treated patients at baseline and again at 4 and 24 weeks into treatment, and several of those patients also had a later scalp biopsy. The SALT score, which quantifies the percentage of affected scalp surface area, was used to measure disease severity in treated patients. RNA came from the PAXgene miRNA kit for fixed scalp, the miRNeasy kit for PBMCs, and the RNeasy kit for mouse skin. Scalp clonality was compared among normal scalp (n=4), patchy alopecia areata scalp (n=8), and alopecia totalis/universalis scalp (n=8). TCRbeta CDR3 regions were amplified by immunoSEQ multiplex PCR with 35 Vbeta forward and 13 Jbeta reverse primers. Tofacitinib was administered for 6 to 18 months, and 6 months of follow-up off drug were then conducted to assess delayed response and recurrence. The study at large found these results: TCR sequences shared between patients were less clear than in mice, possibly partly because of HLA diversity in the patient population. Because the treated cohort was small and had just a single nonresponder, larger studies are needed to establish links between baseline CD8+ expansion and response. Lesional scalp, especially in alopecia totalis/universalis, showed higher clonality and more expanded CD8+ clones than normal scalp, suggesting antigenic drive. Unlike mouse skin, where gammadelta T cells dominate, normal human skin contains resident alphabeta T cells that get sequenced too, which complicates analysis of the scalp TCR repertoire. Scalp clonality and the number of expanded CD8+ clones among the top 100 scalp clones were significantly decreased by tofacitinib. During tofacitinib treatment, many expanded lesional clones remained in scalp and blood, and this persistence may partly explain relapse after treatment is stopped.

The intended sense of this specimen's time point label: around 22 weeks on oral tofacitinib. The treatment or condition label corresponds to: oral pan-JAK inhibitor, 5-10 mg twice daily. From alopecia areata patients, peripheral blood was collected along with lesional scalp punch biopsies. PBMCs were isolated by density centrifugation and stained for CD3, CD4 and CD8, and CD4+ and CD8+ T cells were sorted on a FACSAria. The library was prepared using the immunoSEQ multiplex PCR assay. To provide template for TCR sequencing, every sample had RNA extracted and reverse transcribed into cDNA. SuperScript III was used to make first-strand cDNA, primed with a 2:1 mix of oligo-dT and random hexamers. A synthetic immune receptor repertoire was used to gauge amplification bias, and whatever bias remained was removed computationally. Processing in the source paper ran as follows. Raw reads were preprocessed to remove errors, and CDR3 was defined according to IMGT conventions as the region from the conserved cysteine to phenylalanine. Clonality was computed as 1 minus the Shannon entropy, with the entropy normalized by log2 of the number of productive unique TCRs. Whether scalp clones were CD4 or CD8 was inferred by matching scalp TCRbeta sequences against CD4 and CD8 repertoires sorted from blood. TCRdb carries this immuneACCESS record with in-frame sequences only. Its versions omit some clonotypes, under half of them owing to an unresolved V gene in the studies checked, with the rest unexplained. The V and J calls and clone size come from that table; D and trimming were worked out from the DNA. This sample gives 90,000 or so clones in total; around 40% of them show up just once. Clones ranked in the top ten supply 18% of the sample.

For this clone: Its antigen is unknown. No much larger clone is present one base from it, and per-base qualities are unavailable.

Taken from the germline V gene, the CDR1 and CDR2 loops are ENHRY and SYGVKD. Cut back by 8 bases and 5 bases, the V and J ends lie 9 bases apart. Reading from cysteine to phenylalanine, the CDR3 counts 11 amino acids. Left in the record is the CDR3 DNA by itself, 33 bases read in frame from the first base. The chain uses TRBV10-3 and TRBJ2-5, and possibly TRBD1, on 5 matching bases. The receptor was derived from a human donor with alopecia areata. Material: CD8+ T cells sorted from blood, obtained at week 24, from a patient treated with tofacitinib. The CDR3 protein is CAIGAGETQYF. The DNA sequence is TGTGCCATCGGGGCAGGGGAGACCCAGTACTTC.